A selection of T cell receptor beta chains follows, all from one sample in a study of shared clonotypes between healthy human individuals. The repertoire was sequenced with immunoSEQ multiplex PCR; TCRdb's copy has only in-frame clones and lacks some. The table has about 2.1 million clones, around 93% seen once. The sequenced sample was naive CD8+ T cells from PBMCs. The receptors were sampled from a man between 18 and 35 years old in good health. Some clones in this sample may be carry-over from other donors' samples. The CDR3 runs from the conserved cysteine through the conserved F or W. D genes are given only for firm matches. A row's size may be missing; if present it is once, few, many or a size class.

D gene: NA
J gene: TRBJ2-3
V gene: TRBV7-9
clone size: NA
CDR3 DNA: TGTGCCAGCAGCAGTCCACAGGCCTCTGGGGGCACAGATACGCAGTATTTT
CDR3 protein: CASSSPQASGGTDTQYF

D gene: NA
J gene: TRBJ2-7
V gene: TRBV27
clone size: NA
CDR3 DNA: TGTGCCAGCAGTTTTAAACAGGGTTATGGCTACGAGCAGTACTTC
CDR3 protein: CASSFKQGYGYEQYF

D gene: NA
J gene: TRBJ2-3
V gene: TRBV11-2
clone size: NA
CDR3 DNA: TGTGCCAGCAGCTGGACCCCGGACAGACGGCGAAGCACAGATACGCAGTATTTT
CDR3 protein: CASSWTPDRRRSTDTQYF

D gene: NA
J gene: TRBJ1-2
V gene: TRBV25-1
clone size: NA
CDR3 DNA: TGTGCCAGCAGCGGGGAGGGCCAAGATGGCTACACCTTC
CDR3 protein: CASSGEGQDGYTF

D gene: NA
J gene: TRBJ2-7
V gene: TRBV18
clone size: NA
CDR3 DNA: TGTGCCAGCTCACCCAGGGGTTACGAGCAGTACTTC
CDR3 protein: CASSPRGYEQYF

D gene: NA
J gene: TRBJ1-1
V gene: TRBV19
clone size: NA
CDR3 DNA: TGTGCCAGTAAGGATTTCACTGAAGCTTTCTTT
CDR3 protein: CASKDFTEAFF

D gene: NA
J gene: TRBJ2-3
V gene: TRBV7-3
clone size: NA
CDR3 DNA: TGTGCCAGCAGCTTAGGGACAGATACGCAGTATTTT
CDR3 protein: CASSLGTDTQYF

D gene: NA
J gene: TRBJ2-7
V gene: TRBV4-3
clone size: NA
CDR3 DNA: TGCGCCAGCAGCCTAACCTCAGGGGCAAACGAGCAGTACTTC
CDR3 protein: CASSLTSGANEQYF

D gene: NA
J gene: TRBJ2-2
V gene: TRBV9
clone size: NA
CDR3 DNA: TGTGCCAGCAGCTCCCCACGGGGGCCTCCCGGGGAGCTGTTTTTT
CDR3 protein: CASSSPRGPPGELFF

D gene: TRBD1
J gene: TRBJ2-7
V gene: TRBV5-1
clone size: NA
CDR3 DNA: TGCGCCAGCAGCTTGGCCACACGGACAGGGGACTACGAGCAGTACTTC
CDR3 protein: CASSLATRTGDYEQYF

D gene: TRBD1
J gene: TRBJ1-6
V gene: TRBV15
clone size: NA
CDR3 DNA: TGTGCCACCAGTGGCACAGGGGGTAATTCACCCCTCCACTTT
CDR3 protein: CATSGTGGNSPLHF

D gene: NA
J gene: TRBJ1-1
V gene: TRBV7-6
clone size: NA
CDR3 DNA: TGTGCCAGCAGCATATCGGGCGGGGTCACTGAAGCTTTCTTT
CDR3 protein: CASSISGGVTEAFF

D gene: NA
J gene: TRBJ2-7
V gene: TRBV7-2
clone size: NA
CDR3 DNA: TGTGCCAGCAGCTCAACAGCGCCCTTATCCTACGAGCAGTACTTC
CDR3 protein: CASSSTAPLSYEQYF

D gene: NA
J gene: TRBJ1-1
V gene: TRBV30
clone size: NA
CDR3 DNA: TGTGCCTGGAGTGTACCGGTGGTAAGTGGCACTGAAGCTTTCTTT
CDR3 protein: CAWSVPVVSGTEAFF

D gene: TRBD2
J gene: TRBJ2-1
V gene: TRBV7-8
clone size: NA
CDR3 DNA: TGTGCCAGCAGCTATAGCGGGATTCCCTACAATGAGCAGTTCTTC
CDR3 protein: CASSYSGIPYNEQFF

D gene: NA
J gene: TRBJ2-5
V gene: TRBV27
clone size: NA
CDR3 DNA: TGTGCCAGCAGTATCGGACAGTTACAAGAGACCCAGTACTTC
CDR3 protein: CASSIGQLQETQYF

D gene: TRBD2
J gene: TRBJ2-7
V gene: TRBV5-5
clone size: once
CDR3 DNA: TGTGCCAGCAGCTTGGACCTAGCGGCGAGCTACGAGCAGTACTTC
CDR3 protein: CASSLDLAASYEQYF

D gene: TRBD1
J gene: TRBJ2-7
V gene: TRBV18
clone size: NA
CDR3 DNA: TGTGCCAGCTCACCAGGACAGGGGATACGCTACGAGCAGTACTTC
CDR3 protein: CASSPGQGIRYEQYF

D gene: TRBD1
J gene: TRBJ1-2
V gene: TRBV7-9
clone size: NA
CDR3 DNA: TGTGCCAGCAGCTTCCCGGGACAGTCGGGCGATGGCTACACCTTC
CDR3 protein: CASSFPGQSGDGYTF

D gene: TRBD1
J gene: TRBJ2-5
V gene: TRBV11-2
clone size: NA
CDR3 DNA: TGTGCCAGCAGCCCTCAAACGACAGGGGATGACGAGACCCAGTACTTC
CDR3 protein: CASSPQTTGDDETQYF

D gene: NA
J gene: TRBJ2-7
V gene: TRBV27
clone size: NA
CDR3 DNA: TGTGCCAGCGGTCCCCAGGGGACCTACGAGCAGTACTTC
CDR3 protein: CASGPQGTYEQYF

D gene: TRBD1
J gene: TRBJ1-1
V gene: TRBV27
clone size: NA
CDR3 DNA: TGTGCCAGCAGTTACAGGGGTACTGAAGCTTTCTTT
CDR3 protein: CASSYRGTEAFF

D gene: NA
J gene: TRBJ2-7
V gene: TRBV6-1
clone size: NA
CDR3 DNA: TGTGCCAGCAGTGAAGCGGTCGTCTACATCTCCTACGAGCAGTACTTC
CDR3 protein: CASSEAVVYISYEQYF

D gene: TRBD1
J gene: TRBJ1-2
V gene: TRBV7-9
clone size: NA
CDR3 DNA: TGTGCCAGCAGCCAGACAGGGGATTACGGCTACACCTTC
CDR3 protein: CASSQTGDYGYTF

D gene: NA
J gene: TRBJ2-7
V gene: TRBV4-1
clone size: NA
CDR3 DNA: TGCGCCAGCAGCCAATTGTTCGCCCACGAGCAGTACTTC
CDR3 protein: CASSQLFAHEQYF

D gene: NA
J gene: TRBJ2-3
V gene: TRBV5-6
clone size: NA
CDR3 DNA: TGTGCCAGCAGCTTGGGGGCAGGCAAAGATACGCAGTATTTT
CDR3 protein: CASSLGAGKDTQYF

D gene: NA
J gene: TRBJ1-2
V gene: TRBV28
clone size: NA
CDR3 DNA: TGTGCCAGCAGCGCCCCCATCGGTCAAGGCCGAGTTCTCTTC
CDR3 protein: CASSAPIGQGRVLF

D gene: TRBD1
J gene: TRBJ1-1
V gene: TRBV19
clone size: NA
CDR3 DNA: TGTGCCAGTAAAGGGACAGGGCTGAACACTGAAGCTTTCTTT
CDR3 protein: CASKGTGLNTEAFF

D gene: TRBD2
J gene: TRBJ2-7
V gene: TRBV27
clone size: NA
CDR3 DNA: TGTGCCAGCAGCCCTACCCCCGGACTAGCGCGCGAGCAGTACTTC
CDR3 protein: CASSPTPGLAREQYF

D gene: NA
J gene: TRBJ2-5
V gene: TRBV4-1
clone size: NA
CDR3 DNA: TGCGCCAGCAGCCAAGCCCAGCTGGAGACCCAGTACTTC
CDR3 protein: CASSQAQLETQYF

D gene: NA
J gene: TRBJ1-4
V gene: TRBV6-5
clone size: NA
CDR3 DNA: TGTGCCAGCAGTTACTCTAGGGGGGGCGAAAAACTGTTTTTT
CDR3 protein: CASSYSRGGEKLFF

D gene: NA
J gene: TRBJ2-1
V gene: TRBV28
clone size: NA
CDR3 DNA: TGTGCCAGCAGTTTATTGGGGAGGGGGTACAATGAGCAGTTCTTC
CDR3 protein: CASSLLGRGYNEQFF

D gene: TRBD1
J gene: TRBJ2-6
V gene: TRBV28
clone size: NA
CDR3 DNA: TGTGCCAGCAGCTCGGGACAGGGCGTGTCTGGGGCCAACGTCCTGACTTTC
CDR3 protein: CASSSGQGVSGANVLTF

D gene: TRBD1
J gene: TRBJ1-1
V gene: TRBV27
clone size: NA
CDR3 DNA: TGTGCCAGCAGTTTATCAGGGGGCGCCAACACTGAAGCTTTCTTT
CDR3 protein: CASSLSGGANTEAFF

D gene: TRBD2
J gene: TRBJ2-1
V gene: TRBV5-1
clone size: NA
CDR3 DNA: TGCGCCAGCAGCTTTGAAGCGGGAGACTACAATGAGCAGTTCTTC
CDR3 protein: CASSFEAGDYNEQFF

D gene: TRBD2
J gene: TRBJ2-7
V gene: TRBV4-3
clone size: NA
CDR3 DNA: TGCGCCAGCAGCCAAGATCGGGCGACCGCGGGAGACGAGCAGTACTTC
CDR3 protein: CASSQDRATAGDEQYF

D gene: NA
J gene: TRBJ1-5
V gene: TRBV28
clone size: NA
CDR3 DNA: TGTGCCAGCAGTCCTCCTTACGACCTAATTCAGCCCCAGCATTTT
CDR3 protein: CASSPPYDLIQPQHF

D gene: NA
J gene: TRBJ1-5
V gene: TRBV19
clone size: once
CDR3 DNA: TGTGCCAGTAGGCCGGGGGGCAGGTCCCTTTCCCAGCCCCAGCATTTT
CDR3 protein: CASRPGGRSLSQPQHF

D gene: NA
J gene: TRBJ2-7
V gene: TRBV18
clone size: NA
CDR3 DNA: TGTGCCAGCTCACCACCCAGATCTGGCAGCTGGACCTACGAGCAGTACTTC
CDR3 protein: CASSPPRSGSWTYEQYF

D gene: NA
J gene: TRBJ1-2
V gene: TRBV7-9
clone size: NA
CDR3 DNA: TGTGCCAGCAGTACCTCTAGCTATGGCTACACCTTC
CDR3 protein: CASSTSSYGYTF

D gene: NA
J gene: TRBJ2-1
V gene: TRBV4-3
clone size: NA
CDR3 DNA: TGCGCCAGCAGCCAAGTCCGGGACATTCACAATGAGCAGTTCTTC
CDR3 protein: CASSQVRDIHNEQFF

D gene: NA
J gene: TRBJ2-7
V gene: TRBV11-2
clone size: NA
CDR3 DNA: TGTGCCAGCAGCTCCCGACTAGTCTACGAGCAGTACTTC
CDR3 protein: CASSSRLVYEQYF

D gene: TRBD1
J gene: TRBJ1-4
V gene: TRBV28
clone size: NA
CDR3 DNA: TGTGCCAGCAGTAGGGGACAGGGCCTAACTAATGAAAAACTGTTTTTT
CDR3 protein: CASSRGQGLTNEKLFF

D gene: TRBD2
J gene: TRBJ2-7
V gene: TRBV11-2
clone size: NA
CDR3 DNA: TGTGCCAGCAGCTTGTCTAGCGGGAGGTCAGCCAGGTACGAGCAGTACTTC
CDR3 protein: CASSLSSGRSARYEQYF

D gene: NA
J gene: TRBJ2-7
V gene: TRBV27
clone size: NA
CDR3 DNA: TGTGCCAGCAGCCGGAGGGACCGAGATAACGAGCAGTACTTC
CDR3 protein: CASSRRDRDNEQYF

D gene: TRBD1
J gene: TRBJ2-7
V gene: TRBV27
clone size: NA
CDR3 DNA: TGTGCCAGCGGCCAGGGGGCCTCCTACGAGCAGTACTTC
CDR3 protein: CASGQGASYEQYF

D gene: NA
J gene: TRBJ2-5
V gene: TRBV2
clone size: once
CDR3 DNA: TGTGCCAGCAGTGTCGGGCAGGGATTTGAGACCCAGTACTTC
CDR3 protein: CASSVGQGFETQYF

D gene: NA
J gene: TRBJ1-3
V gene: TRBV19
clone size: NA
CDR3 DNA: TGTGCCAGCACCACAGCCACCTCTGGAAACACCATATATTTT
CDR3 protein: CASTTATSGNTIYF

D gene: TRBD1
J gene: TRBJ2-7
V gene: TRBV10-2
clone size: NA
CDR3 DNA: TGCGCCAGCGGACAGGGGCCCTTCTCCTACGAGCAGTACTTC
CDR3 protein: CASGQGPFSYEQYF

D gene: TRBD2
J gene: TRBJ2-7
V gene: TRBV9
clone size: NA
CDR3 DNA: TGTGCCAGCAGCTCTGATAGCGGGAGAGACTACGAGCAGTACTTC
CDR3 protein: CASSSDSGRDYEQYF

D gene: TRBD1
J gene: TRBJ1-3
V gene: TRBV5-1
clone size: NA
CDR3 DNA: TGCGCCAGCAGTGGCGGCAGGGGGGTCGGAAACACCATATATTTT
CDR3 protein: CASSGGRGVGNTIYF

D gene: NA
J gene: TRBJ1-1
V gene: TRBV7-9
clone size: NA
CDR3 DNA: TGTGCCAGCAGCCCACAGAACACTGAAGCTTTCTTT
CDR3 protein: CASSPQNTEAFF

D gene: TRBD1
J gene: TRBJ1-2
V gene: TRBV5-4
clone size: NA
CDR3 DNA: TGTGCCAGCAGCCACGGGACAGAACAGATCTATGGCTACACCTTC
CDR3 protein: CASSHGTEQIYGYTF

D gene: NA
J gene: TRBJ2-1
V gene: TRBV28
clone size: NA
CDR3 DNA: TGTGCCAGCAGTTCACCTGACGGGGTATGGTACAATGAGCAGTTCTTC
CDR3 protein: CASSSPDGVWYNEQFF

D gene: TRBD1
J gene: TRBJ2-2
V gene: TRBV27
clone size: NA
CDR3 DNA: TGTGCCAGCAGTCTTGACAGGGCCGGGGAGCTGTTTTTT
CDR3 protein: CASSLDRAGELFF

D gene: NA
J gene: TRBJ1-1
V gene: TRBV7-9
clone size: NA
CDR3 DNA: TGTGCCAGCAGCCGATACTCGGGGGCGCGGGACACTGAAGCTTTCTTT
CDR3 protein: CASSRYSGARDTEAFF

D gene: NA
J gene: TRBJ2-2
V gene: TRBV7-9
clone size: NA
CDR3 DNA: TGTGCCAGCAGCTTGACGCGGGATAACACCGGGGAGCTGTTTTTT
CDR3 protein: CASSLTRDNTGELFF

D gene: NA
J gene: TRBJ2-1
V gene: TRBV10-2
clone size: NA
CDR3 DNA: TGCGCCAGCGCGAGGGACTCGAGCTCCTACAATGAGCAGTTCTTC
CDR3 protein: CASARDSSSYNEQFF

D gene: NA
J gene: TRBJ2-7
V gene: TRBV5-3
clone size: once
CDR3 DNA: TGTGCCAGAAGCTTGGCCCAAGGGGAGGAGTCCGGGAGTATACCCTACGAGCAGTACTTC
CDR3 protein: CARSLAQGEESGSIPYEQYF